The entry that follows covers one TCR beta chain sequence. Antigen specificity is unknown. CDR3 length equals 16 residues. Trimming shortened V by 5 bases and J by 0 bases, and 14 bases separated the two germline ends. Germline CDR1 reads SGHKS; CDR2 reads YYEKEE (reference sequence). This sample's time point: newly diagnosed GD, antithyroid drugs for less than 3 months. Following extraction of RNA from PBMCs, that RNA was used to make the TCR library. The sample originates from a study of regulatory T cells in long-lasting Graves disease. Whole-study results and caveats: Persistent disease preferred TRBV28, TRBJ1-2 and TRBJ2-5.

Building of the TCR beta libraries involved iRepertoire HTBI primers and Arm-PCR of CDR3 regions. Each CDR3 protein gets one entry after TCRdb re-called the multiplex PCR reads with MiXCR. Of hundreds of thousands of distinct CDR3 sequences listed, 15% are singletons. This sample also appeared in a second study, on T cells in Graves' hyperthyroidism and ophthalmopathy. From that report: A lack of ophthalmopathy progression within 18 months defined stable Graves' hyperthyroidism. Together with thyroid ultrasound, orbital computed tomography, serum thyroxine and TRAb, clinical symptoms were used for diagnoses.

V and J are TRBV5-5 and TRBJ2-2; D not certain. This specimen was peripheral blood mononuclear cells (PBMCs), taken at new diagnosis, from a patient treated with antithyroid drugs. This TCR came from a woman aged 40 to 49 with Graves disease. CDR3 nucleotides: TGTGCCAGCAGTCCCTACCCCGAGGCGAACACCGGGGAGCTGTTTTTT. Its translation: CASSPYPEANTGELFF.